The entry that follows covers one T cell receptor beta chain sequence. This clonotype was counted at least ten times. Its antigen remains undetermined. No base quality values were provided; no much bigger clone lies one nucleotide off. The germline V gene supplies CDR1 SGHTA and CDR2 FQGNSA. The CDR3 spans 12 residues, from the cysteine through the phenylalanine. Only CDR3 DNA remains: 36 bases, in frame from the first base. V is pared back by 5 bases and J by 3 bases, with 8 bases lying between the germline termini. These data originate in a study of T cell repertoires in cytomegalovirus infection (dated by TCRdb to between 2017 and 2020). For the wider study: Donor HLA type was relevant to the analysis, as public TCR beta signatures indicated carriage of CMV infection together with the matching HLA type.

Data came from an Illumina HiSeq 1500. TCRdb itself trimmed the public reads at Q25 with fastp, ran MiXCR and retained productive beta chains. Here each entry gathers all rows of one CDR3 protein and keeps the most common genes and DNA. Within this sample are 150,000 to 200,000 distinct CDR3 sequences, with roughly 9% of them counted one time only. Around 4.4% of the sample is in the top ten clones. Points the paper makes about the study in general: In both this cohort and an independent roughly 350-donor cohort, the cumulative frequency of public TCR beta family members distinguished carriers of CMV infection plus the relevant HLA type. The ex vivo response was dominated by HLA-C-restricted CMV-specific TCR beta clonotypes, and the single most frequent clonotype in two of eight donors was supplied by these HLA-C-restricted clonotypes.

The chain is made from TRBV7-2 and TRBJ2-7; no D gene is confidently identified. Specimen: PBMCs. This clonotype originated in a human donor in good health (CMV status not recorded). Some clones in this sample may be carry-over from other donors' samples. CDR3 protein: CASSLNGYEQYF. The nucleotide sequence is TGTGCCAGCAGCCTAAATGGCTACGAGCAGTACTTC.